The 26 T cell receptor beta chains reported below all come from one sample, sequenced in a study of cytomegalovirus exposure and HLA in healthy donors. Primers for the PCR totalled 60 Vbeta and 13 Jbeta. Clones were read by immunoSEQ multiplex PCR, and TCRdb kept only the in-frame ones, dropping some. The sample consists of 80,000 or so clones, 74% of them appearing once. Sequencing used PBMCs. These receptors all come from a man aged 25 to 45 in good health and CMV-seropositive.

This clone was detected a few times. J is TRBJ1-1 and V is TRBV28; D is unresolved. The CDR3 spans 14 residues. Trimming cost V 1 base and J 5 bases, with 11 bases left between them. CDR1 and CDR2 from the germline V gene are MDHEN and SYDVKM. The CDR3 DNA reads TGTGCCAGCAGTTTATTAGGTGGAGGGACTGAAGCTTTCTTT. Translated: CASSLLGGGTEAFF. The complete variable domain, with remaining parts taken from reference TRBV28 and TRBJ1-1, reads DVKVTQSSRYLVKRTGEKVFLECVQDMDHENMFWYRQDPGLGLRLIYFSYDVKMKEKGDIPEGYSVSREKKERFSLILESASTNQTSMYLCASSLLGGGTEAFFGQGTRLTVV.

V gene TRBV6-1 combines with J gene TRBJ1-1, with TRBD1 matching 10 bases. The CDR3 loop spans 14 amino acids. The J segment lost 11 bases and the V segment lost 5 bases, leaving 11 bases of the junction unmatched. Germline CDR1 is MNHNS and CDR2 is SASEGT. The CDR3 reads CASSSRDRGGGAFF. Here the CDR3 DNA reads TGTGCCAGCAGTTCCCGGGACAGGGGTGGCGGGGCTTTCTTT.

The V call is TRBV6-1, the J call TRBJ2-5, with 8 bases identical to TRBD2. Trimming took 8 bases from V and 4 from J; bases not matched to a gene: 12. Germline CDR1 reads MNHNS; CDR2 reads SASEGT. The CDR3 contains 15 residues. The CDR3 coding sequence is TGTGCCAGCCCCTCCCGGGGGGGAGGTCCAGAGACCCAGTACTTC. Protein: CASPSRGGGPETQYF.

V gene TRBV7-9 combines with J gene TRBJ1-5; 11 nucleotides align to TRBD1. Trimming removed 4 bases from V and 2 bases from J; junction bases left unmatched: 1. The CDR3 has 15 amino acids. Germline CDR1 reads SEHNR; CDR2 reads FQNEAQ (reference sequence). CDR3 in DNA: TGTGCCAGCAGCTGGACAGGGGGCGGCAATCAGCCCCAGCATTTT. It is translated as CASSWTGGGNQPQHF.

This chain joins TRBV19 and TRBJ2-5; 9 nucleotides agree with TRBD2. Germline assignment: CDR1 LNHDA and CDR2 SQIVND (reference sequence). J was trimmed by 2 bases and V by 5 bases; bases with no gene match: 9. CDR3 length equals 16 residues. The CDR3 spells CASSRGRLAEQETQYF. CDR3 nucleotide sequence: TGTGCCAGTAGTCGAGGTAGACTAGCGGAGCAAGAGACCCAGTACTTC.

The chain couples TRBV6-5 to TRBJ2-1; 13 nucleotides line up with TRBD2. The V segment lost 0 bases and the J segment 10 bases; nucleotides outside the gene matches: 3. The CDR3 is made up of 15 amino acids. The V gene's germline CDR1 is MNHEY and CDR2 SVGAGI. The CDR3 region has the DNA TGTGCCAGCAGTTACTCTACTAGCGGGGGGGAAGAGCAGTTCTTC. Protein product: CASSYSTSGGEEQFF.

Regarding this clone: Compared with germline, one end of the junction differs, possibly owing to a read error. This chain connects TRBV2 to TRBJ1-2; D possibly corresponds to TRBD1 (5 bases). Germline values: CDR1 SNHLY, CDR2 FYNNEI. The CDR3 runs to 16 residues. The CDR3 spells CASSQPLGAAPYGYPF. The CDR3 bases are TGTGCCAGCAGCCAACCCTTAGGGGCCGCACCCTATGGCTACCCCTTC.

The J gene is TRBJ2-7, the V gene TRBV9; 13 bases are a match to TRBD2. Germline loops: CDR1 SGDLS, CDR2 YYNGEE. V lost 4 bases and J lost 7; bases outside the gene matches: 11. This CDR3 is 16 amino acids long. Here the CDR3 DNA reads TGTGCCAGCAGCCCGCCGGGACTAGCGGGATCAGGAGAGCAGTACTTC. Amino acids: CASSPPGLAGSGEQYF.

This chain joins TRBV4-1 and TRBJ1-1; D is uncertain. CDR1 is MGHRA and CDR2 is YSYEKL in the germline V gene. V dropped 2 bases and J dropped 1 base, with 17 bases sitting between them. The CDR3 loop spans 17 amino acids. CDR3 in DNA: TGCGCCAGCAGCCAATATACCCACTGGTGGGCGAACACTGAAGCTTTCTTT. The encoded protein is CASSQYTHWWANTEAFF.

This clone was counted only a few times. CDR3 in amino acids: CSASTGGNTEAFF. For the CDR3, the DNA is TGCAGCGCTTCGACAGGGGGCAACACTGAAGCTTTCTTT. This rearrangement joins TRBV29-1 to TRBJ1-1; 10 nucleotides match TRBD1. Unmatched junction bases numbered 4, after V lost 7 bases and J lost 2 bases. The CDR3 runs 13 residues. CDR1 is SQVTM, CDR2 ANQGSEA, per germline.

V and J are TRBV5-6 and TRBJ2-3; possibly TRBD2 for D (5 bases). The CDR3 consists of 13 residues. V lost 4 bases and J lost 8, with 14 bases in between. Per germline, CDR1 SGHDT and CDR2 YYEEEE. CDR3 residues: CASSRPMDSTQYF. In DNA form, the CDR3 reads TGTGCCAGCAGCCGACCGATGGACTCTACGCAGTATTTT.

The chain uses TRBV18 and TRBJ2-2; 7 bases fit TRBD1. Losses at the gene ends were 2 bases for V and 7 bases for J; bases not matched to a gene: 19. The germline V gene encodes CDR1 KGHSH and CDR2 LQKENI. This CDR3 has 19 residues. CDR3 DNA sequence: TGTGCCAGCTCACCAAACGGGTTCGTAGCACAGGGGACCGGCGGGGAGCTGTTTTTT. It translates to CASSPNGFVAQGTGGELFF.

There are a few counts of this clone. The genes are TRBV5-1 and TRBJ1-3, with D tentatively TRBD1 (5 bases). The V end lost 0 bases, the J end lost 2 bases, and 6 bases lay between the germline ends. The germline CDR1 and CDR2 sequences are SGHRS and YFSETQ. The CDR3 spans 14 residues. The CDR3, as DNA: TGCGCCAGCAGCTTGGAGGGGACTGGAAACACCATATATTTT. This codes for CASSLEGTGNTIYF.

The chain uses TRBV11-2 and TRBJ1-5; 9 nucleotides line up with TRBD1. This CDR3 comprises 14 residues. J was trimmed by 7 bases and V by 2 bases; bases with no gene match: 3. From germline, CDR1 is SGHAT and CDR2 FQNNGV. The CDR3 loop is CASSLSGTGQPQHF. In nucleotides, the CDR3 is TGTGCCAGCAGCTTAAGCGGGACAGGGCAGCCCCAGCATTTT.

The chain joins TRBV9 to TRBJ2-1; 8 nucleotides agree with TRBD1. This CDR3 has 17 amino acids. Germline assignment: CDR1 SGDLS and CDR2 YYNGEE. V lost 1 base and J lost 5; bases outside the gene matches: 11. CDR3: CASSVTHAGGINNEQFF. CDR3 nucleotide sequence: TGTGCCAGCAGCGTAACCCACGCAGGGGGCATCAACAATGAGCAGTTCTTC. Full variable domain (remainder filled in from reference TRBV9 and TRBJ2-1): DSGVTQTPKHLITATGQRVTLRCSPRSGDLSVYWYQQSLDQGLQFLIQYYNGEERAKGNILERFSAQQFPDLHSELNLSSLELGDSALYFCASSVTHAGGINNEQFFGPGTRLTVL.

On this clone itself: Other nucleotide sequences in the sample specify the same CDR3. J is TRBJ2-1 and V is TRBV29-1, with 13 bases fitting TRBD2. The CDR3 loop spans 14 amino acids. In germline, CDR1 is SQVTM, CDR2 ANQGSEA. After removal of 1 base from V and 7 bases from J, the junction contained 1 base not matched to a gene. The chain's CDR3 is CSVEGTSGSNEQFF. The CDR3 region has the DNA TGCAGCGTTGAAGGGACTAGCGGGAGTAATGAGCAGTTCTTC.

CDR3 sequence (DNA): TGTGCCAGCAGCCACATATGGGGACTAGCGGGGGGCACCGGGGAGCTGTTTTTT. This encodes CASSHIWGLAGGTGELFF. The chain links TRBV5-6 to TRBJ2-2; 15 bases fit TRBD2. The germline CDR1 and CDR2 sequences are SGHDT and YYEEEE. CDR3 length: 18 amino acids. J gave up 4 bases and V 4 bases, and 8 bases lay outside the gene matches. The entire variable domain, with the rest obtained from reference TRBV5-6 and TRBJ2-2, is as follows: DAGVTQSPTHLIKTRGQQVTLRCSPKSGHDTVSWYQQALGQGPQFIFQYYEEEERQRGNFPDRFSGHQFPNYSSELNVNALLLGDSALYLCASSHIWGLAGGTGELFFGEGSRLTVL.

The J gene is TRBJ2-3, the V gene TRBV7-2, with D possibly being TRBD2 (6 bases). The V gene lost 5 bases and the J gene lost 4 bases, with 16 bases spanning the gap. The CDR3 runs 15 residues. Germline V lookup: CDR1 SGHTA, CDR2 FQGNSA. The CDR3: CASSRPGLLADTQYF. CDR3 coding DNA: TGTGCCAGCAGCCGTCCGGGACTTCTTGCAGATACGCAGTATTTT.

This clone was recorded once. V is TRBV7-9 and J is TRBJ1-1, with a tentative D call TRBD1 (6 bases). Germline-derived CDR1 and CDR2 are SEHNR and FQNEAQ (reference sequence). V lost 5 bases and J lost 1, with 8 bases in between. This CDR3 is 13 amino acids long. CDR3 nucleotide sequence: TGTGCCAGCAGCCTGACAGGGAACACTGAAGCTTTCTTT. This gives the protein CASSLTGNTEAFF.

V usage is TRBV29-1 and J usage is TRBJ2-1; 7 bases line up with TRBD1. This CDR3 region has 14 residues. Germline V gives CDR1 SQVTM, CDR2 ANQGSEA. Trimming at V came to 7 bases and at J to 2 bases, leaving 8 bases not matched to a gene. The CDR3 nucleotides read TGCAGCGCGCCTACCGGGACAGCCTACAATGAGCAGTTCTTC. It codes for CSAPTGTAYNEQFF.

The gene calls are TRBV19 and TRBJ1-5; weak D call: TRBD1 (5 bases). In germline, CDR1 is LNHDA, CDR2 SQIVND (reference sequence). V lost 7 bases, J lost 4 bases, and 17 bases lay in between. This CDR3 is built from 15 residues. The CDR3 spells CASKGWGRNNQPQHF. The CDR3 region has the DNA TGTGCCAGTAAGGGTTGGGGGAGGAATAATCAGCCCCAGCATTTT.

This chain connects TRBV10-2 to TRBJ2-1; D is unclear. The CDR3 contains 14 residues. The germline CDR1 and CDR2 sequences are WSHSY and SAAADI. Trimming removed 4 bases from V and 10 bases from J, with 17 bases in between. This chain's CDR3 is CASSGKVDTTEQFF. The CDR3 DNA follows: TGCGCCAGCAGTGGAAAAGTTGACACCACAGAGCAGTTCTTC.

V usage is TRBV5-1 and J usage is TRBJ1-2; 10 bases match TRBD1. In germline, CDR1 is SGHRS, CDR2 YFSETQ. V lost 3 bases to trimming and J lost 6 bases; unmatched junction nucleotides: 5. The CDR3 sequence is 14 residues long. CDR3 region: CASSSGDRGHGYTF. CDR3 nucleotides: TGCGCCAGCAGCTCTGGCGACAGGGGGCATGGCTACACCTTC.

As concerns this clone: A far larger clone is one nucleotide away, so this likely arose from a read error. The same CDR3 also results from other DNA sequences found in this sample. The chain joins TRBV7-9 to TRBJ1-1, with a weak D call TRBD1 (5 bases). V gave up 5 bases and J gave up 0 bases, with 22 bases separating them. CDR3 size: 18 residues. Germline CDR1 reads SEHNR; CDR2 reads FQNEAQ (reference sequence). CDR3 sequence reads: CASSQAWRGGGMNTEAFF. DNA for the CDR3: TGTGCCAGCAGCCAAGCTTGGAGGGGTGGGGGGATGAACACTGAAGCTTTCTTT.

CDR3 coding DNA: TGTGCCAGCAGTTCTTCCGGGACAGGGTTGCACACTGAAGCTTTCTTT. It is translated as CASSSSGTGLHTEAFF. The chain joins TRBV28 to TRBJ1-1; TRBD1 aligns across 9 bases. Trimming cost V 4 bases and J 3 bases; bases outside gene matches: 9. CDR1 and CDR2 from the germline V gene are MDHEN and SYDVKM. The CDR3 runs to 16 residues.

The sample holds one count of this clone. The CDR3 DNA reads as TGTGCCAGCACGGGGAGCGGCTCTGGAAACACCATATATTTT. Its translation is CASTGSGSGNTIYF. This chain joins TRBV28 and TRBJ1-3; D is ambiguous. In germline, CDR1 is MDHEN, CDR2 SYDVKM. Trimming removed 7 bases from V and 0 bases from J, with 10 bases in between. The CDR3 contains 14 residues.